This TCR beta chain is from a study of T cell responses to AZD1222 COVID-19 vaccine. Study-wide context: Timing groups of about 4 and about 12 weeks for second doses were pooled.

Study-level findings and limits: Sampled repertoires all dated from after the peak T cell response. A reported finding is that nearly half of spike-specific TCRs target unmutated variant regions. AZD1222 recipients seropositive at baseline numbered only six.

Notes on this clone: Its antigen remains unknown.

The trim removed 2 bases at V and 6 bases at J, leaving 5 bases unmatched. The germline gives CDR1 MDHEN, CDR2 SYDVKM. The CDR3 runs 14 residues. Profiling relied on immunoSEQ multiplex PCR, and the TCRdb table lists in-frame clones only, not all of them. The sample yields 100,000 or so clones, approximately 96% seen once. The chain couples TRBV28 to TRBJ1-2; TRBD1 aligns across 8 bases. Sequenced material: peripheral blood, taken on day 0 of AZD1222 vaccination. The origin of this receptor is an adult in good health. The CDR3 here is CASSLEDRVDGYTF. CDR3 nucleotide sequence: TGTGCCAGCAGTTTAGAGGACAGGGTGGATGGCTACACCTTC.